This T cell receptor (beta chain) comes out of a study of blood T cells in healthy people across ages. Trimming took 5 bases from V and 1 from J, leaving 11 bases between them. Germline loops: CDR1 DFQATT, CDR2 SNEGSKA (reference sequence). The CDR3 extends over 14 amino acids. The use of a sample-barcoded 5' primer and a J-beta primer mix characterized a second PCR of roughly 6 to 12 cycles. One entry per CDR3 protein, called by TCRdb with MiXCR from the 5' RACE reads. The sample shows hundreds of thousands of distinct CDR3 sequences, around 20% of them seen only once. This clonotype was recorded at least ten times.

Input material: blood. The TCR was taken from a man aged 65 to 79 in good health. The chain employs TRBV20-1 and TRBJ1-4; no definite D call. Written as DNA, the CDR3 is TGCAGTGCTGCCCCCGCCGGAACTAATGAAAAACTGTTTTTT. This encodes CSAAPAGTNEKLFF.